These 23 T cell receptor beta chains were sequenced from one sample in a study of blood T cell repertoires in COVID-19. Method: immunoSEQ multiplex PCR; TCRdb's copy keeps in-frame clones and lacks some. The sample has over 110,000 clones, 88% seen once. Sequencing used peripheral blood. These receptors originate from a man in his sixties or seventies with acute or convalescent COVID-19.

The J gene is TRBJ2-5, the V gene TRBV28; 14 bases match TRBD2. Germline V gene data show CDR1 as MDHEN and CDR2 as SYDVKM. The CDR3 is 20 residues long. V was clipped by 2 bases and J by 6 bases; unmatched bases: 17. The CDR3 DNA reads TGTGCCAGCAGTTTACTCGACTCCCTCGGACTAGCGGGAGGAGTGAAGACCCAGTACTTC. Its protein product is CASSLLDSLGLAGGVKTQYF.

V gene TRBV3-1 (or the pseudogene TRBV3-2) combines with J gene TRBJ2-1; 10 bases agree with TRBD2. With V trimmed by 2 bases and J by 7 bases, 5 bases remained unmatched. Germline-derived CDR1 and CDR2 are LGHDT and YNNKEL (reference sequence). There are 15 residues in the CDR3. The CDR3 sequence is CASSQLAGEGNEQFF. CDR3 nucleotide sequence: TGTGCCAGCAGCCAACTAGCGGGAGAAGGGAATGAGCAGTTCTTC.

The chain couples TRBV5-4 to TRBJ2-3, with TRBD1 matching over 9 bases. Trimming cost V 5 bases and J 3 bases; bases outside gene matches: 13. This CDR3 region has 17 residues. CDR1 and CDR2 from the germline V gene are SGHNT and YYREEE (reference sequence). In DNA form, the CDR3 reads TGTGCCAGCAGGATACAGGGGGCCCCTTCGACGACAGATACGCAGTATTTT. Encoded protein: CASRIQGAPSTTDTQYF. The variable domain in full, with the rest retrieved from reference TRBV5-4 and TRBJ2-3, is ETGVTQSPTHLIKTRGQQVTLRCSSQSGHNTVSWYQQALGQGPQFIFQYYREEENGRGNFPPRFSGLQFPNYSSELNVNALELDDSALYLCASRIQGAPSTTDTQYFGPGTRLTVL.

This rearrangement joins TRBV6-1 to TRBJ1-5, with 7 bases lining up with TRBD1. The V gene's germline CDR1 is MNHNS and CDR2 SASEGT. CDR3 length equals 14 residues. V lost 3 bases and J lost 2; bases outside the gene matches: 1. For the CDR3, the DNA is TGTGCCAGCAGTGATGGACAGGGCAATCAGCCCCAGCATTTT. Residues: CASSDGQGNQPQHF.

The chain uses TRBV2 and TRBJ2-1, with D perhaps matching TRBD2 (7 bases). The CDR3 totals 14 residues. Germline assignment: CDR1 SNHLY and CDR2 FYNNEI. The V end lost 7 bases, the J end lost 3 bases, and 13 bases lay between the germline ends. The CDR3 here is CASIRGGGYNEQFF. DNA of the CDR3: TGTGCCAGCATCCGAGGGGGGGGCTACAATGAGCAGTTCTTC.

The chain couples TRBV14 to TRBJ2-3, with 10 bases matching TRBD1. The V gene's germline CDR1 is SGHDN and CDR2 FVKESK. This CDR3 region has 16 residues. V dropped 0 bases and J dropped 5; count of bases not matched to a gene: 5. The CDR3 DNA reads as TGTGCCAGCAGCCAAGATTGGACAGGGGGTGGAGATACGCAGTATTTT. Translating it yields CASSQDWTGGGDTQYF.

The DNA of the CDR3 is TGTGCCAGCAGCTTAGCCGAGGGACTAGCGGGAGGGAATGAGCAGTTCTTC. Protein: CASSLAEGLAGGNEQFF. This rearrangement joins TRBV11-3 to TRBJ2-1, with TRBD2 identical over 16 bases. This CDR3 contains 17 residues. Losses at the gene ends were 1 base for V and 7 bases for J; bases not matched to a gene: 4. Germline V gene lookup returns CDR1 SGHNT and CDR2 YENEEA. The full variable domain, its missing parts supplied by reference TRBV11-3 and TRBJ2-1, is EAGVVQSPRYKIIEKKQPVAFWCNPISGHNTLYWYLQNLGQGPELLIRYENEEAVDDSQLPKDRFSAERLKGVDSTLKIQPAELGDSAVYLCASSLAEGLAGGNEQFFGPGTRLTVL.

In its sample, this clone was seen once. V is TRBV28 and J is TRBJ2-7; TRBD1 might be the D (6 bases). V lost 4 bases and J lost 4, with 14 bases in between. The CDR3 sequence is 14 residues long. The germline gives CDR1 MDHEN, CDR2 SYDVKM. The CDR3 is CASSYREIVYEQYF. CDR3 in DNA: TGTGCCAGCAGTTACAGGGAAATTGTTTACGAGCAGTACTTC.

The V gene is TRBV30, the J gene TRBJ2-7, with 8 positions matching TRBD1. This CDR3 region has 13 residues. After removal of 6 bases from V and 6 bases from J, the junction contained 10 bases not matched to a gene. Germline-derived CDR1 and CDR2 are GTSNPN and SVGIG (reference sequence). CDR3 bases: TGTGCCTGCGCCGGGACAGGCAGCCTCGAGCAGTACTTC. Its protein is CACAGTGSLEQYF. Together with reference TRBV30 and TRBJ2-7, the CDR3 gives the full variable domain: SQTIHQWPATLVQPVGSPLSLECTVEGTSNPNLYWYRQAAGRGLQLLFYSVGIGQISSEVPQNLSASRPQDRQFILSSKKLLLSDSGFYLCACAGTGSLEQYFGPGTRLTVT.

CDR3: CASSLTGFKPQHF. The CDR3 region has the DNA TGTGCCAGCAGTTTGACAGGCTTTAAGCCCCAGCATTTT. The rearrangement uses TRBV6-5 and TRBJ1-5; possible D gene TRBD1, 6 bases. This CDR3 has 13 amino acids. Between the trimmed V and J ends, which lost 4 bases and 8 bases, there was a span of 12 bases. Per germline, CDR1 MNHEY and CDR2 SVGAGI.

The V gene is TRBV19, the J gene TRBJ2-3; 8 bases are a match to TRBD2. Germline CDR1 reads LNHDA; CDR2 reads SQIVND (reference sequence). J was trimmed by 1 base and V by 4 bases; bases with no gene match: 4. This CDR3 comprises 15 residues. The CDR3 region has the DNA TGTGCCAGTAGTACCCCCGGGAGGGGCACAGATACGCAGTATTTT. It specifies CASSTPGRGTDTQYF.

CDR3 loop: CASSLVGTGVTGELFF. The CDR3 DNA reads as TGTGCCAGCAGCTTGGTCGGGACAGGGGTCACCGGGGAGCTGTTTTTT. V and J are TRBV5-4 and TRBJ2-2; 10 bases are a match to TRBD1. The CDR3 totals 16 residues. J was trimmed by 4 bases and V by 0 bases; bases with no gene match: 3. Looked up from germline, CDR1 is SGHNT and CDR2 is YYREEE (reference sequence).

This clone occurred once. The chain is built from TRBV29-1 and TRBJ1-1; TRBD1 matches 7 bases. The trim removed 5 bases at V and 5 bases at J, leaving 5 bases unmatched. In germline, CDR1 is SQVTM, CDR2 ANQGSEA. The CDR3 covers 12 residues. CDR3: CSVTRQGTEAFF. In nucleotides, the CDR3 is TGCAGCGTTACCCGACAGGGAACTGAAGCTTTCTTT.

The rearrangement links TRBV5-6 to TRBJ1-2, with D possibly TRBD1 on 5 matching bases. Trimming cost V 4 bases and J 3 bases, with 10 bases left between them. The CDR3 totals 13 residues. Germline CDR1 and CDR2: SGHDT and YYEEEE. CDR3 in amino acids: CASSPGRDYGYTF. The CDR3 region has the DNA TGTGCCAGCAGCCCGGGCAGGGACTATGGCTACACCTTC.

The chain has TRBV6-5 and TRBJ1-2, with 10 bases that match TRBD1. The CDR3 has 14 residues. With V trimmed by 5 bases and J by 2 bases, 2 bases remained unmatched. Germline V CDR1 and CDR2: MNHEY, SVGAGI. The CDR3 bases are TGTGCCAGCAGTCCGGGACAGGGGAACTATGGCTACACCTTC. Encoded protein: CASSPGQGNYGYTF.

This clone was picked up one time. V gene TRBV5-1 combines with J gene TRBJ1-6, with TRBD1 identical over 7 bases. CDR3 length equals 15 residues. Trimming cost V 4 bases and J 4 bases; bases outside gene matches: 5. Germline V gives CDR1 SGHRS, CDR2 YFSETQ. In DNA, the CDR3 is TGCGCCAGCAGCGGAGGGACAGATTATAATTCACCCCTCCACTTT. Its protein is CASSGGTDYNSPLHF. Supplemented by reference TRBV5-1 and TRBJ1-6, the full variable domain reads KAGVTQTPRYLIKTRGQQVTLSCSPISGHRSVSWYQQTPGQGLQFLFEYFSETQRNKGNFPGRFSGRQFSNSRSEMNVSTLELGDSALYLCASSGGTDYNSPLHFGNGTRLTVT.

The chain links TRBV21-1 to TRBJ1-4. TRBV21-1 is shown as a pseudogene. The CDR3 length is 18 residues. CDR3 in amino acids: CASSTSPIGLAFNEKLFF. The CDR3 DNA follows: TGTGCCAGCAGCACCTCCCCGATCGGGCTAGCCTTTAATGAAAAACTGTTTTTT.

This sequence joins TRBV25-1 and TRBJ2-3; possibly TRBD1 for D (5 bases). The V gene lost 1 base and the J gene lost 0 bases, with 11 bases spanning the gap. Germline CDR1 reads MGHDK; CDR2 reads SYGVNS. The CDR3 totals 16 residues. For the CDR3, the DNA is TGTGCCAGCAGTGAATCCGGACAAGGAAGCACAGATACGCAGTATTTT. Encoded protein: CASSESGQGSTDTQYF. Based on the CDR3 plus reference TRBV25-1 and TRBJ2-3, the full variable domain is EADIYQTPRYLVIGTGKKITLECSQTMGHDKMYWYQQDPGMELHLIHYSYGVNSTEKGDLSSESTVSRIRTEHFPLTLESARPSHTSQYLCASSESGQGSTDTQYFGPGTRLTVL.

The rearrangement joins TRBV10-2 to TRBJ2-7; weak D call: TRBD1 (6 bases). The germline V and J ends were trimmed by 7 bases and 6 bases, with 19 bases remaining between them. Germline CDR1 is WSHSY and CDR2 is SAAADI. This CDR3 is built from 14 residues. The CDR3, as DNA: TGCGCCAGCAACGGACGACAGGCCCGGGTCGAGCAGTACTTC. It specifies CASNGRQARVEQYF.

The V gene is TRBV18, the J gene TRBJ1-1; 10 nucleotides agree with TRBD1. The CDR3 runs 15 residues. Germline V gene lookup returns CDR1 KGHSH and CDR2 LQKENI. With V trimmed by 2 bases and J by 5 bases, 5 bases remained unmatched. The CDR3: CASSPRQGARTEAFF. Here the CDR3 DNA reads TGTGCCAGCTCACCAAGACAGGGGGCGAGGACTGAAGCTTTCTTT.

Details on this clone: The same CDR3 arises from other DNA sequences in this sample as well. This chain connects TRBV11-3 to TRBJ2-5, with D perhaps matching TRBD1 (6 bases). Germline lookup yields CDR1 SGHNT and CDR2 YENEEA. The CDR3 length is 15 residues. V was clipped by 3 bases and J by 5 bases, with 16 bases between them. The DNA of the CDR3 is TGTGCCAGCAGCTTGGGGCAGGGGCCGAGGGAGACCCAGTACTTC. As protein: CASSLGQGPRETQYF.

This chain links TRBV27 with TRBJ1-5; possibly TRBD1 for D (5 bases). Between the trimmed V and J ends, which lost 3 bases and 6 bases, there was a span of 9 bases. From germline, CDR1 is MNHEY and CDR2 SMNVEV (reference sequence). This CDR3 is built from 13 residues. The CDR3 DNA follows: TGTGCCAGCAGTTTCAGGGAGGCTCAGCCCCAGCATTTT. It translates to CASSFREAQPQHF.

This rearrangement joins TRBV9 to TRBJ2-3; D possibly corresponds to TRBD2 (5 bases). The germline gives CDR1 SGDLS, CDR2 YYNGEE. The CDR3 has 16 residues. V was cut by 0 bases and J by 1 base, with 12 bases left in between. The CDR3 loop is CASSVGGLGGTDTQYF. CDR3 DNA: TGTGCCAGCAGCGTAGGTGGCCTCGGGGGCACAGATACGCAGTATTTT.